Presented here are 31 T cell receptor beta chains from one specimen sequenced in a study of blood T cell repertoires in COVID-19. Clones were read by immunoSEQ multiplex PCR, and TCRdb kept only the in-frame ones, dropping some. The sample holds 130,000 to 150,000 clones, 70% to 90% seen once. The sample taken for sequencing was peripheral blood. The receptors here all came from a woman aged 55-69 years with COVID-19, enrolled during active disease.

V and J are TRBV5-6 and TRBJ2-3; D is perhaps TRBD2 (5 bases). With 3 bases removed from V and 4 bases from J, the gap between germline ends came to 9 bases. This CDR3 is 13 amino acids long. Germline V gives CDR1 SGHDT, CDR2 YYEEEE. CDR3 in amino acids: CASSSGGPDTQYF. CDR3 nucleotide sequence: TGTGCCAGCAGCTCCGGAGGTCCAGATACGCAGTATTTT.

This clone was seen just once. The chain couples TRBV18 to TRBJ2-3, with D uncertain. The ends were cut back, 3 bases at V and 2 bases at J, with 3 bases in the middle. The germline V gene has CDR1 KGHSH and CDR2 LQKENI. The CDR3 spans 12 residues. CDR3 residues: CASSPYTDTQYF. CDR3 DNA sequence: TGTGCCAGCTCACCCTACACAGATACGCAGTATTTT.

This clone occurred a few times. The chain has TRBV6-6 and TRBJ1-4; 9 nucleotides align to TRBD1. Germline V gene data show CDR1 as MNHNY and CDR2 as SVGAGI (reference sequence). The CDR3 totals 14 residues. Germline trimming cut 2 bases from V and 11 bases from J; bases unmatched to any gene: 6. This CDR3 reads CASSYGTGSPKLFF. CDR3 sequence (DNA): TGTGCCAGCAGTTACGGGACAGGGTCGCCGAAACTGTTTTTT.

J is TRBJ2-3 and V is TRBV10-3, with 14 bases fitting TRBD2. CDR3 length: 18 residues. Looked up from germline, CDR1 is ENHRY and CDR2 is SYGVKD. V trimming: 0 bases; J trimming: 5 bases; junction bases outside the gene matches: 7. Here the CDR3 reads CAISESGTSGGPKDTQYF. The CDR3 DNA follows: TGTGCCATCAGTGAGTCCGGGACTAGCGGGGGACCTAAAGATACGCAGTATTTT.

The chain joins TRBV2 to TRBJ2-7; 8 nucleotides align to TRBD1. Germline loops: CDR1 SNHLY, CDR2 FYNNEI. V shed 7 bases, J shed 4 bases, and the junction held 6 bases outside the gene matches. The CDR3 has 13 amino acids. The CDR3 nucleotides read TGTGCCAGCACCAGGGGGCTAGGATACGAGCAGTACTTC. This codes for CASTRGLGYEQYF.

The rearrangement uses TRBV24-1 and TRBJ2-2; D remains ambiguous. This CDR3 is built from 15 residues. The ends were cut back, 3 bases at V and 1 base at J, with 8 bases in the middle. Germline CDR1 KGHDR, CDR2 SFDVKD. CDR3 DNA sequence: TGTGCCACCAGTGATCCTCGACAGAACACCGGGGAGCTGTTTTTT. Translated: CATSDPRQNTGELFF.

This clone was observed once. The rearrangement uses TRBV6-5 and TRBJ2-7; the match to TRBD1 covers 8 bases. Trimming removed 0 bases from V and 7 bases from J; junction bases left unmatched: 5. Germline V gene lookup returns CDR1 MNHEY and CDR2 SVGAGI. This CDR3 contains 14 residues. The CDR3 sequence is CASSYSAGGTEQYF. For the CDR3, the DNA is TGTGCCAGCAGTTACTCGGCAGGGGGCACTGAGCAGTACTTC.

The chain has TRBV3-1 (or the pseudogene TRBV3-2) and TRBJ1-4; D unresolved. CDR1 is LGHDT and CDR2 is YNNKEL in the germline V gene (reference sequence). The CDR3 sequence is 13 residues long. The germline V and J ends were trimmed by 0 bases and 10 bases, with 9 bases remaining between them. In DNA form, the CDR3 reads TGTGCCAGCAGCCAAGATTGGGGAGGAAAACTGTTTTTT. Its protein is CASSQDWGGKLFF.

This clone was counted a few times. The J gene is TRBJ1-1, the V gene TRBV9, with a tentative D call TRBD1 (5 bases). Trimming took off 3 bases at V and 1 base at J, with 10 bases between the two ends. The CDR3 is 14 amino acids. Per germline, CDR1 SGDLS and CDR2 YYNGEE. The CDR3 here is CASSARTGNTEAFF. CDR3 nucleotide sequence: TGTGCCAGCAGCGCCAGAACAGGGAACACTGAAGCTTTCTTT.

This chain links TRBV4-1 with TRBJ2-7; 9 nucleotides align to TRBD1. Germline-derived CDR1 and CDR2 are MGHRA and YSYEKL. The CDR3 runs 17 residues. V shed 5 bases, J shed 1 base, and the junction held 12 bases outside the gene matches. CDR3 residues: CASSIQTGTGRSYEQYF. The CDR3 DNA is TGCGCCAGCAGCATTCAAACAGGGACAGGGAGATCCTACGAGCAGTACTTC.

The chain links TRBV4-1 to TRBJ2-7; 8 positions agree with TRBD2. Germline loops: CDR1 MGHRA, CDR2 YSYEKL. CDR3 length equals 14 residues. The V segment lost 4 bases and the J segment 7 bases; nucleotides outside the gene matches: 9. DNA for the CDR3: TGCGCCAGCAGCCCTTCGGGGGGGCCGAGAGAGCAGTACTTC. This codes for CASSPSGGPREQYF.

The chain couples TRBV9 to TRBJ1-1, with TRBD1 matching over 9 bases. CDR1 SGDLS and CDR2 YYNGEE come from the germline V gene. Trimming cost V 3 bases and J 0 bases; bases outside gene matches: 12. This CDR3 contains 18 residues. The CDR3 sequence is CASSARAGTGSMNTEAFF. The DNA of the CDR3 is TGTGCCAGCAGCGCAAGGGCCGGGACAGGGTCTATGAACACTGAAGCTTTCTTT.

The rearrangement joins TRBV5-1 to TRBJ1-6; D unclear. The CDR3 runs to 15 residues. Trimming took 1 base from V and 0 from J, leaving 5 bases between them. Per germline, CDR1 SGHRS and CDR2 YFSETQ. The CDR3 reads CASSLSSSYNSPLHF. Here the CDR3 DNA reads TGCGCCAGCAGCTTGTCTAGCTCCTATAATTCACCCCTCCACTTT.

V usage is TRBV11-2 and J usage is TRBJ1-1; 7 bases are a match to TRBD1. J gave up 5 bases and V 1 base, and 4 bases lay outside the gene matches. The CDR3 length is 14 residues. The germline gives CDR1 SGHAT, CDR2 FQNNGV. The CDR3, as DNA: TGTGCCAGCAGCTTAGGGGACAGAGAGACTGAAGCTTTCTTT. Encoded protein: CASSLGDRETEAFF.

This rearrangement joins TRBV10-3 to TRBJ2-3, with TRBD2 identical over 10 bases. The CDR3 length is 16 residues. The V and J ends lost 0 bases and 6 bases, in that order; junction bases with no gene match: 6. Germline CDR1 is ENHRY and CDR2 is SYGVKD. CDR3 sequence (DNA): TGTGCCATCAGTGAGTCTACTAGCGGGGACGCGGATACGCAGTATTTT. It specifies CAISESTSGDADTQYF.

CDR3 bases: TGTGCCAGCACCAAACAGGGGTCGGGGGAGCTGTTTTTT. It specifies CASTKQGSGELFF. The chain links TRBV6-5 to TRBJ2-2; 7 nucleotides align to TRBD1. The germline V gene encodes CDR1 MNHEY and CDR2 SVGAGI. The CDR3 spans 13 residues. The V and J ends lost 7 bases and 8 bases, in that order; junction bases with no gene match: 7.

This chain connects TRBV11-1 to TRBJ2-3; the D is unclear. V lost 6 bases, J lost 3 bases, and 7 bases lay in between. The CDR3 is 12 amino acids. Germline V gene sequence: CDR1 SGHAT, CDR2 FQDESV (reference sequence). CDR3 residues: CASRSETDTQYF. Written as DNA, the CDR3 is TGTGCCAGCAGGAGTGAGACAGATACGCAGTATTTT.

V and J are TRBV5-1 and TRBJ1-1; a possible D gene is TRBD1 (5 bases). Germline V gene sequence: CDR1 SGHRS, CDR2 YFSETQ. The CDR3 sequence is 15 residues long. The ends were cut back, 3 bases at V and 5 bases at J, with 17 bases in the middle. DNA of the CDR3: TGCGCCAGCAGCTCAGGGCAGGTTCTGAGTACTGAAGCTTTCTTT. Translation: CASSSGQVLSTEAFF.

The chain couples TRBV2 to TRBJ2-3; TRBD1 agrees at 7 bases. Germline V gives CDR1 SNHLY, CDR2 FYNNEI. The V gene end was trimmed by 0 bases and the J gene end by 8 bases; junction bases not matched to a gene: 23. The CDR3 has 20 amino acids. CDR3 bases: TGTGCCAGCAGTGAAGCGAAAATAACCCGGGACAGAGGCTCCCCCGGTACGCAGTATTTT. Protein sequence: CASSEAKITRDRGSPGTQYF.

As DNA, the CDR3 is TGCGCCAGCAGCCATGCAGGGTTGGTAAATCAGCCCCAGCATTTT. Translation: CASSHAGLVNQPQHF. The V and J genes are TRBV4-1 and TRBJ1-5; D is perhaps TRBD1 (5 bases). Germline V lookup: CDR1 MGHRA, CDR2 YSYEKL. The CDR3 runs 15 residues. The V end lost 3 bases, the J end lost 4 bases, and 13 bases lay between the germline ends.

The rearrangement uses TRBV13 and TRBJ2-5, with D maybe TRBD2 (5 bases). The germline V gene encodes CDR1 PRHDT and CDR2 FYEKMQ (reference sequence). The V and J ends lost 1 base and 2 bases respectively, with 14 bases between them. The CDR3 is made up of 16 amino acids. CDR3 amino acids: CASSLDPDGEQETQYF. In nucleotides, the CDR3 is TGTGCCAGCAGCTTAGACCCGGACGGGGAACAAGAGACCCAGTACTTC.

This clone was observed a few times. V and J are TRBV4-1 and TRBJ1-1; D remains ambiguous. This CDR3 region has 14 residues. Trimming cost V 0 bases and J 1 base, with 6 bases left between them. Germline lookup yields CDR1 MGHRA and CDR2 YSYEKL. Here the CDR3 reads CASSQDWANTEAFF. DNA for the CDR3: TGCGCCAGCAGCCAAGATTGGGCGAACACTGAAGCTTTCTTT.

The chain links TRBV28 to TRBJ2-7, with D perhaps TRBD2 (5 bases). Per germline, CDR1 MDHEN and CDR2 SYDVKM. V was clipped by 4 bases and J by 4 bases, with 20 bases between them. This CDR3 comprises 16 residues. CDR3 bases: TGTGCCAGCAGTTCCCCGGGGAGCCTGGGAGTATACGAGCAGTACTTC. Translation gives CASSSPGSLGVYEQYF.

The chain has TRBV6-5 and TRBJ1-1, with D possibly TRBD1 on 5 matching bases. Germline V lookup: CDR1 MNHEY, CDR2 SVGAGI. The CDR3 is 13 amino acids. V was cut by 5 bases and J by 2 bases, with 9 bases left in between. The CDR3 loop reads CASSRQFNTEAFF. For the CDR3, the DNA is TGTGCCAGCAGTAGACAGTTTAACACTGAAGCTTTCTTT.

The chain links TRBV11-2 to TRBJ2-3, with 8 nucleotides matching TRBD1. This CDR3 is built from 14 residues. The trim removed 5 bases at V and 5 bases at J, leaving 6 bases unmatched. Germline V gene sequence: CDR1 SGHAT, CDR2 FQNNGV. CDR3 in amino acids: CASSPGQGEDTQYF. CDR3 bases: TGTGCCAGCAGCCCAGGACAGGGTGAAGATACGCAGTATTTT.

V usage is TRBV19 and J usage is TRBJ1-3; 7 nucleotides line up with TRBD1. The CDR3 has 16 amino acids. Germline V lookup: CDR1 LNHDA, CDR2 SQIVND (reference sequence). The ends lost 5 bases at V and 3 bases at J; junction bases unmatched: 10. The CDR3, as DNA: TGTGCCAGTAGTTCGTGGGACAGCCAATATGGAAACACCATATATTTT. This sequence encodes CASSSWDSQYGNTIYF.

The rearrangement links TRBV5-1 to TRBJ1-5; D call uncertain. V was cut by 4 bases and J by 3 bases, with 8 bases left in between. CDR3 length equals 13 residues. Germline values: CDR1 SGHRS, CDR2 YFSETQ. CDR3 DNA sequence: TGCGCCAGCAGCGCGAGCTACAATCAGCCCCAGCATTTT. This gives the protein CASSASYNQPQHF. Full variable domain (rest looked up from reference TRBV5-1 and TRBJ1-5): KAGVTQTPRYLIKTRGQQVTLSCSPISGHRSVSWYQQTPGQGLQFLFEYFSETQRNKGNFPGRFSGRQFSNSRSEMNVSTLELGDSALYLCASSASYNQPQHFGDGTRLSIL.

This clone is a singleton in its sample. This chain joins TRBV5-5 and TRBJ1-6; TRBD1 matches 7 bases. The CDR3 runs 16 residues. The germline gives CDR1 SGHKS, CDR2 YYEKEE (reference sequence). V gave up 4 bases and J gave up 7 bases; unmatched junction bases: 11. CDR3 coding DNA: TGTGCCAGCAGCGGTAACAGGGGTGGCAGCAATTCACCCCTCCACTTT. Residues: CASSGNRGGSNSPLHF.

This chain connects TRBV15 to TRBJ2-7; D is ambiguous. V was cut by 0 bases and J by 7 bases, with 10 bases left in between. CDR3 length equals 13 residues. Germline V gene sequence: CDR1 LNHNV, CDR2 YYDKDF (reference sequence). The CDR3 sequence is CATSRDLIGEQYF. CDR3 coding DNA: TGTGCCACCAGCAGAGACCTCATCGGGGAGCAGTACTTC.

The V gene is TRBV6-2 or TRBV6-3, the J gene TRBJ2-3; no clear D. Germline CDR1 and CDR2: MNHEY and SVGEGT. CDR3 length equals 13 residues. Trimming took off 4 bases at V and 6 bases at J, with 11 bases between the two ends. The CDR3 DNA follows: TGTGCCAGCAGTTGGCAACCCGGGGATACGCAGTATTTT. This translates into CASSWQPGDTQYF.

This chain joins TRBV5-1 and TRBJ1-1; D not resolved. V dropped 1 base and J dropped 5 bases, with 21 bases sitting between them. Germline V gives CDR1 SGHRS, CDR2 YFSETQ. The CDR3 extends over 17 amino acids. The CDR3 region has the DNA TGCGCCAGCAGCTTGACTTATGGGCCGGGGAGGAGGACTGAAGCTTTCTTT. It specifies CASSLTYGPGRRTEAFF.